This TCR beta chain was sequenced for a study of cytotoxic CD8 clonotypes in ibrutinib-treated CLL. Study overall: Responses: approximately 25 partial, 2 complete; after median around 64 months, around 15 stayed remitted, around twelve progressed. An average of roughly 270,000 productive templates and tens of thousands of productive rearrangements was obtained per sample.

This CDR3 spans 13 amino acids. Germline CDR1 MNHEY, CDR2 SMNVEV (reference sequence). The V end was cut by 2 bases, the J end by 4 bases, with 8 bases between. Sequencing used immunoSEQ multiplex PCR; TCRdb keeps in-frame clones, though not all of them. The table lists tens of thousands of clones, around half of them singletons, with around a third in the top ten. PBMCs were cryopreserved, and 2 to 2.5 micrograms of genomic DNA from them went into TCR beta libraries. Sequencing was performed on PBMCs, taken after 12 months of ibrutinib treatment. This sequence was found in a human donor with chronic lymphocytic leukemia. This chain joins TRBV27 and TRBJ2-5; the D is unclear. The CDR3 nucleotides are TGTGCCAGCAGTTTAAAAGAAGGAGAGACCCAGTACTTC. It translates to CASSLKEGETQYF.